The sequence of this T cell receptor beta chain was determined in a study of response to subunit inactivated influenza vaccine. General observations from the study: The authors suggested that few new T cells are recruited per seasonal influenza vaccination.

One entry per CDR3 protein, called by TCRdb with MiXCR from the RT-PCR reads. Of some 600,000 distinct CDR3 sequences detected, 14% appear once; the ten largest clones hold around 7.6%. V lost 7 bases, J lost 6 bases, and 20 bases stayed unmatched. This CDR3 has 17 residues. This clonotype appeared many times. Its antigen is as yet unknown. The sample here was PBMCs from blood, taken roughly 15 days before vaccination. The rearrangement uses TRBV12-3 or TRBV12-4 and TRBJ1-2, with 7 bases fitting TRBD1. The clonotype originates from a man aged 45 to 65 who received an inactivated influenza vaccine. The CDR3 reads CASNKGTAWGPLDGYTF. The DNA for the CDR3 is TGTGCCAGCAATAAAGGGACAGCATGGGGTCCTTTAGATGGCTACACCTTC.